The source of this T cell receptor beta chain is a study of CD8 T cells in ankylosing spondylitis. Findings of the study overall: What appeared characteristic of ankylosing spondylitis blood was a TCR beta motif of eight highly homologous variants. From matched ankylosing spondylitis synovial fluid, disease-linked clones were reportedly recovered at significantly enriched levels.

This clonotype was counted once. What it binds is not known. Preparation of TCR beta libraries was done by quantitative 5'-RACE with molecular barcodes. Using its own MiXCR run on the 5' RACE reads, TCRdb lists one record per CDR3 protein. The sample shows approximately 260,000 distinct CDR3 sequences, roughly 18% of them seen only once. The sample was blood, either unsorted or a sorted T cell fraction (not recorded which). This TCR came from a male donor with ankylosing spondylitis or in good health (not recorded which).

This chain's CDR3 is CASSLSPRNGPTDTQYF. CDR3 bases: TGTGCCAGCAGCTTAAGTCCCCGGAACGGACCCACAGATACGCAGTATTTT. The rearrangement uses TRBV7-9 and TRBJ2-3, with D uncertain. Germline CDR1 SEHNR, CDR2 FQNEAQ (reference sequence). V was trimmed by 2 bases and J by 2 bases, leaving 17 bases between them. This CDR3 region has 17 residues.